This TCR beta chain was sequenced for a study of regulatory T cells in long-lasting Graves disease. The CDR3 covers 14 residues. Germline trimming cut 3 bases from V and 0 bases from J; bases unmatched to any gene: 4. In germline, CDR1 is DFQATT, CDR2 SNEGSKA (reference sequence). Construction of the TCR beta libraries employed iRepertoire HTBI primers in conjunction with Arm-PCR of CDR3 regions. MiXCR, run by TCRdb on the multiplex PCR reads, gives a single entry per CDR3 protein. The sample includes approximately 400,000 distinct CDR3 sequences, over 9.5% seen only once; the top ten take about 19%. Documented time point: newly diagnosed GD, antithyroid drugs for less than 3 months. Extracted PBMC RNA gave rise to the TCR library. One endocrinology department in Xi'an, China, was where patients came from. This clonotype was counted between two and nine times. This same sample was also taken into another study, of T cells in Graves' hyperthyroidism and ophthalmopathy. That investigation notes: HTBI primers were used for first-round RT-PCR of the TCR CDR3.

The TCR originated in a woman aged 18 to 35 with Graves disease. The J gene is TRBJ2-7, the V gene TRBV20-1; TRBD1 aligns across 8 bases. The input for sequencing was peripheral blood mononuclear cells (PBMCs), taken at new diagnosis, from a patient treated with antithyroid drugs. The DNA for the CDR3 is TGCAGTGCTAGGGACAGGGTTAGCTCCTACGAGCAGTACTTC. Its translation is CSARDRVSSYEQYF.